This passage covers 16 T cell receptor beta chains from one sample sequenced in a study of blood T cell repertoires in COVID-19. The table came from immunoSEQ multiplex PCR; TCRdb's copy has only in-frame clones and leaves some out. Of about 320,000 clones in the sample, around nine tenths are singletons; the top ten hold about 2.4%. Sequencing was carried out using PBMCs or T cells enriched from blood (not recorded which). All receptors derive from a man in his fifties or sixties who had recovered from COVID-19.

The CDR3 loop reads CATSDTGQPQHF. CDR3 DNA: TGTGCCACCAGTGATACAGGGCAGCCCCAGCATTTT. The chain has TRBV24-1 and TRBJ1-5; a weak D match, TRBD1 (6 bases). Between the trimmed V and J ends, which lost 3 bases and 7 bases, there was a span of 6 bases. This CDR3 is built from 12 residues. CDR1 KGHDR and CDR2 SFDVKD come from the germline V gene.

The V gene is TRBV27, the J gene TRBJ2-7; D might be TRBD2 (6 bases). Deletions cut 7 bases from V and 4 bases from J, with 17 bases between. In germline, CDR1 is MNHEY, CDR2 SMNVEV (reference sequence). The CDR3 runs to 14 residues. In DNA, the CDR3 is TGTGCCAGCACTCGGCGGGGTACCGATTACGAGCAGTACTTC. Protein product: CASTRRGTDYEQYF.

The rearrangement joins TRBV7-3 to TRBJ2-2, with 9 nucleotides matching TRBD1. Germline lookup yields CDR1 SGHTA and CDR2 FQGTGA. Trimming removed 5 bases from V and 7 bases from J; junction bases left unmatched: 8. The CDR3 loop spans 15 amino acids. The CDR3 loop reads CASSRTGEEVGELFF. The CDR3 DNA sequence: TGTGCCAGCAGCCGGACAGGGGAGGAGGTCGGGGAGCTGTTTTTT. The full variable domain, completed using reference TRBV7-3 and TRBJ2-2, is GAGVSQTPSNKVTEKGKYVELRCDPISGHTALYWYRQSLGQGPEFLIYFQGTGAADDSGLPNDRFFAVRPEGSVSTLKIQRTERGDSAVYLCASSRTGEEVGELFFGEGSRLTVL.

This chain uses TRBV10-3 with TRBJ1-6, with a tentative D call TRBD1 (6 bases). Trimming removed 6 bases at V and 0 bases at J, with 15 bases between. CDR3 length: 17 residues. Per germline, CDR1 ENHRY and CDR2 SYGVKD. As DNA, the CDR3 is TGTGCCATCAGCGAGGACAGCCCGAGCTCCTATAATTCACCCCTCCACTTT. Its protein is CAISEDSPSSYNSPLHF.

This chain connects TRBV7-9 to TRBJ1-4; no reliable D call. Trimming took 0 bases from V and 4 from J, leaving 6 bases between them. The germline V gene has CDR1 SEHNR and CDR2 FQNEAQ (reference sequence). The CDR3 covers 14 residues. The DNA for the CDR3 is TGTGCCAGCAGCTTAGCGGAGATTAATGAAAAACTGTTTTTT. Protein product: CASSLAEINEKLFF.

The genes are TRBV27 and TRBJ2-7, with TRBD2 matching 9 bases. With 2 bases clipped from V and 4 bases from J, the junction kept 18 bases outside the gene matches. Germline V CDR1 and CDR2: MNHEY, SMNVEV (reference sequence). The CDR3 has 19 residues. CDR3 sequence: CASSLGAGGPLRRPYEQYF. The CDR3 DNA sequence: TGTGCCAGCAGTTTAGGGGCGGGGGGGCCTTTAAGGCGCCCATACGAGCAGTACTTC.

The chain couples TRBV19 to TRBJ1-4; D not resolved. The CDR3 is 15 amino acids. Trimming took off 5 bases at V and 3 bases at J, with 13 bases between the two ends. Germline V gives CDR1 LNHDA, CDR2 SQIVND (reference sequence). The CDR3 loop is CASSVAGGPNEKLFF. Here the CDR3 DNA reads TGTGCCAGTAGTGTCGCAGGCGGGCCTAATGAAAAACTGTTTTTT.

The chain recombines TRBV7-3 with TRBJ2-7; 9 nucleotides agree with TRBD1. This CDR3 has 13 amino acids. The germline V gene has CDR1 SGHTA and CDR2 FQGTGA. V lost 3 bases to trimming and J lost 6 bases; unmatched junction nucleotides: 3. The CDR3, as DNA: TGTGCCAGCAGCTTGGACAGGGGCTTCGAGCAGTACTTC. Its protein is CASSLDRGFEQYF. Looking up the rest from reference TRBV7-3 and TRBJ2-7 gives the full variable domain: GAGVSQTPSNKVTEKGKYVELRCDPISGHTALYWYRQSLGQGPEFLIYFQGTGAADDSGLPNDRFFAVRPEGSVSTLKIQRTERGDSAVYLCASSLDRGFEQYFGPGTRLTVT.

The chain joins TRBV6-1 to TRBJ2-1; 10 bases agree with TRBD1. Trimming at V came to 4 bases and at J to 1 base, leaving 10 bases not matched to a gene. Germline assignment: CDR1 MNHNS and CDR2 SASEGT. CDR3 size: 18 residues. The CDR3 nucleotides read TGTGCCAGCAGTGGAGCCGGGACAGGGGTTCTATCCTACAATGAGCAGTTCTTC. Translating gives CASSGAGTGVLSYNEQFF.

V is TRBV24-1 and J is TRBJ1-2; TRBD1 matches at 7 bases. Germline values: CDR1 KGHDR, CDR2 SFDVKD. The junction had 7 bases not matched to a gene; V was cut back by 3 bases and J by 4 bases. The CDR3 has 15 residues. CDR3 protein: CATSDLGQVFYGYTF. The CDR3 nucleotides read TGTGCCACCAGTGATCTTGGACAGGTTTTCTATGGCTACACCTTC.

The genes are TRBV11-1 and TRBJ2-1, with a tentative D call TRBD1 (5 bases). V was cut by 5 bases and J by 5 bases, with 13 bases left in between. The germline V gene encodes CDR1 SGHAT and CDR2 FQDESV (reference sequence). This CDR3 region has 14 residues. CDR3 region: CASSPGAVHNEQFF. CDR3 in DNA: TGTGCCAGCAGCCCTGGGGCGGTTCACAATGAGCAGTTCTTC.

This clone was counted once. V is TRBV3-1 (or the pseudogene TRBV3-2) and J is TRBJ2-2, with 7 bases matching TRBD1. Germline loops: CDR1 LGHDT, CDR2 YNNKEL (reference sequence). The J segment lost 2 bases and the V segment lost 4 bases, leaving 4 bases of the junction unmatched. The CDR3 totals 15 residues. CDR3 DNA sequence: TGTGCCAGCAGCCCTTGGACAGGAAACACCGGGGAGCTGTTTTTT. This sequence encodes CASSPWTGNTGELFF.

This chain uses TRBV27 with TRBJ2-1; D gene unclear. V lost 5 bases to trimming and J lost 0 bases, with 14 bases between them. The CDR3 consists of 16 residues. The germline V gene has CDR1 MNHEY and CDR2 SMNVEV (reference sequence). CDR3 DNA sequence: TGTGCCAGCAGTGCCAGCCCCTGGGCCTCCTACAATGAGCAGTTCTTC. This sequence encodes CASSASPWASYNEQFF.

The chain carries TRBV6-4 and TRBJ2-2; no clear D gene. Germline CDR1 and CDR2: MRHNA and SNTAGT. V lost 6 bases and J 8 bases, leaving 13 bases between the germline ends. The CDR3 runs 13 residues. CDR3 DNA sequence: TGTGCCAGCAGCCTCGACTTACGGGGGGAGCTGTTTTTT. This sequence encodes CASSLDLRGELFF.

The chain has TRBV14 and TRBJ2-2, with D possibly being TRBD1 (5 bases). The CDR3 spans 14 residues. The V end lost 4 bases, the J end lost 0 bases, and 6 bases lay between the germline ends. Germline CDR1 reads SGHDN; CDR2 reads FVKESK. The CDR3 here is CASSRGPNTGELFF. The CDR3 coding sequence is TGTGCCAGCAGCCGGGGCCCGAACACCGGGGAGCTGTTTTTT.

V usage is TRBV7-3 and J usage is TRBJ2-2, with no clear D. In germline, CDR1 is SGHTA, CDR2 FQGTGA. CDR3 size: 13 residues. Trimming removed 5 bases at V and 7 bases at J, with 11 bases between. CDR3 in amino acids: CASSKLVNGELFF. CDR3 DNA: TGTGCCAGCAGCAAACTCGTTAACGGGGAGCTGTTTTTT.